One sample yielded the 24 T cell receptor beta chains listed below, sequenced in a study of early T cells in non-severe SARS-CoV-2 infection. TCRdb used MiXCR to reprocess the 5' RACE reads, holding one entry per CDR3 protein. The data show 85,000 to 100,000 distinct CDR3 sequences, approximately 10% seen once. The sample was whole blood. Every receptor here comes from an adult who was a healthcare worker with PCR-confirmed SARS-CoV-2 infection or an uninfected control (not recorded which).

The chain uses TRBV9 and TRBJ2-2, with 12 positions matching TRBD2. This CDR3 comprises 15 residues. V lost 6 bases to trimming and J lost 4 bases; unmatched junction nucleotides: 4. CDR1 is SGDLS, CDR2 YYNGEE, per germline. In DNA, the CDR3 is TGTGCCAGCACCTTACTAGCGGGGGGCACCGGGGAGCTGTTTTTT. This gives the protein CASTLLAGGTGELFF.

This clonotype was recorded once. A much larger clone differs from this one at a single base, so this may be a read error. The chain has TRBV14 and TRBJ2-7, with a tentative D call TRBD2 (5 bases). CDR1 and CDR2 (germline): SGHDN, FVKESK. The CDR3 consists of 14 residues. The CDR3 region has the DNA TGTGTCAGCAGCCGGGGAAATCTCGTCTACGAGCAGTACTTC. This sequence encodes CVSSRGNLVYEQYF.

The gene calls are TRBV6-5 and TRBJ2-1, with TRBD2 identical over 9 bases. The V and J ends lost 7 bases and 8 bases, in that order; junction bases with no gene match: 18. The CDR3 length is 17 residues. Germline lookup yields CDR1 MNHEY and CDR2 SVGAGI. CDR3 residues: CASTPWRAGGPGDEQFF. The CDR3 region has the DNA TGTGCCAGCACTCCCTGGCGGGCGGGAGGGCCGGGCGATGAGCAGTTCTTC.

V is TRBV6-5 and J is TRBJ2-1; the D gene is possibly TRBD1 (6 bases). Germline V gene sequence: CDR1 MNHEY, CDR2 SVGAGI. V lost 4 bases, J lost 0 bases, and 13 bases lay in between. The CDR3 extends over 16 amino acids. As DNA, the CDR3 is TGTGCCAGCAGTTTCCGGACAGAGAGCTCCTACAATGAGCAGTTCTTC. Protein product: CASSFRTESSYNEQFF.

This clonotype was recorded a few times. The rearrangement uses TRBV5-1 and TRBJ2-1; D perhaps matches TRBD1 (5 bases). Germline CDR1 and CDR2: SGHRS and YFSETQ. Trimming left V 3 bases short and J 9 bases short, with 10 bases between. This CDR3 comprises 12 residues. This CDR3 reads CASSSQGPEQFF. The CDR3 nucleotides are TGCGCCAGCAGCTCCCAGGGTCCTGAGCAGTTCTTC.

The CDR3 region is CSARSKRAMNTEAFF. The CDR3 DNA follows: TGCAGTGCTAGATCTAAAAGGGCCATGAACACTGAAGCTTTCTTT. The chain recombines TRBV20-1 with TRBJ1-1; D is undetermined. The V gene's germline CDR1 is DFQATT and CDR2 SNEGSKA (reference sequence). V lost 2 bases and J 0 bases, leaving 13 bases between the germline ends. The CDR3 sequence is 15 residues long.

Ten or more counts support this clonotype. This chain joins TRBV20-1 and TRBJ2-5; D uncertain. Germline CDR1 DFQATT, CDR2 SNEGSKA (reference sequence). V was clipped by 0 bases and J by 7 bases, with 3 bases between them. CDR3 length equals 10 residues. The CDR3 DNA reads TGCAGTGCTAGAGAGGTGACCCAGTACTTC. This gives the protein CSAREVTQYF.

The CDR3, as DNA: TGTGCCAGCAGCTCGACAGGGGCCGGGGAGCTGTTTTTT. This sequence encodes CASSSTGAGELFF. This sequence joins TRBV7-3 and TRBJ2-2; 8 bases map to TRBD1. Germline values: CDR1 SGHTA, CDR2 FQGTGA. V was clipped by 4 bases and J by 6 bases; unmatched bases: 1. The CDR3 runs 13 residues.

This clonotype was recorded at least ten times. The chain joins TRBV2 to TRBJ1-5; 7 bases match TRBD1. CDR3 length equals 14 residues. V lost 5 bases and J lost 6; bases outside the gene matches: 7. The germline V gene encodes CDR1 SNHLY and CDR2 FYNNEI. CDR3: CASSQTGYGQPQHF. CDR3 DNA: TGTGCCAGCAGTCAGACAGGGTACGGTCAGCCCCAGCATTTT.

A few counts support this clonotype. CDR3 in DNA: TGCAGTGCTAGAGATCAGCTGGGCTCTGGGGCCAACGTCCTGACTTTC. Translating gives CSARDQLGSGANVLTF. The chain combines TRBV20-1 with TRBJ2-6; D is uncertain. The ends were cut back, 0 bases at V and 0 bases at J, with 9 bases in the middle. The CDR3 has 16 amino acids. The germline V gene encodes CDR1 DFQATT and CDR2 SNEGSKA (reference sequence).

The rearrangement joins TRBV5-3 to TRBJ2-1; 12 bases map to TRBD2. TRBV5-3 is assigned to the ORF class and has an uncertain function. CDR3 length equals 15 residues. V dropped 1 base and J dropped 5; count of bases not matched to a gene: 1. CDR3 amino acids: CARSLRLAGDNEQFF. The CDR3 bases are TGTGCCAGAAGCTTGAGACTAGCGGGGGACAATGAGCAGTTCTTC.

This rearrangement joins TRBV27 to TRBJ2-5; D might be TRBD1 or TRBD2, each matching 6 bases. CDR3 length: 15 amino acids. The V and J ends lost 5 bases and 5 bases respectively, with 18 bases between them. The germline V gene encodes CDR1 MNHEY and CDR2 SMNVEV (reference sequence). CDR3 residues: CASSKPEGGRETQYF. CDR3 DNA: TGTGCCAGCAGTAAACCCGAGGGGGGAAGGGAGACCCAGTACTTC.

V is TRBV7-2 and J is TRBJ2-7; TRBD2 aligns across 9 bases. The germline V gene encodes CDR1 SGHTA and CDR2 FQGNSA. Losses at the gene ends were 1 base for V and 5 bases for J; bases not matched to a gene: 6. CDR3 length equals 15 residues. The CDR3 nucleotides read TGTGCCAGCAGCTTAGGCAGCGGGGGGAAGAACGAGCAGTACTTC. The encoded protein is CASSLGSGGKNEQYF. Filled out from reference TRBV7-2 and TRBJ2-7, the complete variable domain reads GAGVSQSPSNKVTEKGKDVELRCDPISGHTALYWYRQSLGQGLEFLIYFQGNSAPDKSGLPSDRFSAERTGGSVSTLTIQRTQQEDSAVYLCASSLGSGGKNEQYFGPGTRLTVT.

This clonotype was picked up many times. DNA for the CDR3: TGTGCCAGCAGCTTAGCGGGGCGGGGAGGAGGCTACGAGCAGTACTTC. Residues: CASSLAGRGGGYEQYF. V and J are TRBV7-8 and TRBJ2-7; tentative D call: TRBD2 (6 bases). Germline values: CDR1 SGHVS, CDR2 FQNEAQ. CDR3 length: 16 residues. V was cut by 0 bases and J by 3 bases, with 15 bases left in between. The entire variable domain, with the rest obtained from reference TRBV7-8 and TRBJ2-7, is as follows: GAGVSQSPRYKVAKRGQDVALRCDPISGHVSLFWYQQALGQGPEFLTYFQNEAQLDKSGLPSDRFFAERPEGSVSTLKIQRTQQEDSAVYLCASSLAGRGGGYEQYFGPGTRLTVT.

The gene calls are TRBV6-6 and TRBJ1-1; a possible D gene is TRBD1 (5 bases). The length of the CDR3 is 13 residues. Germline V gene data show CDR1 as MNHNY and CDR2 as SVGAGI (reference sequence). The V and J ends lost 4 bases and 4 bases respectively, with 10 bases between them. The CDR3 bases are TGTGCCAGCAGTTTCGGGACCCCCACTGAAGCTTTCTTT. This codes for CASSFGTPTEAFF.

This clonotype was detected many times. The chain employs TRBV29-1 and TRBJ2-3; 12 nucleotides match TRBD2. V lost 4 bases, J lost 3 bases, and 5 bases stayed unmatched. Germline CDR1 SQVTM, CDR2 ANQGSEA. The CDR3 spans 15 residues. The CDR3 spells CSVVLAGGPTDTQYF. DNA for the CDR3: TGCAGCGTTGTTCTAGCGGGGGGGCCGACAGATACGCAGTATTTT.

This rearrangement joins TRBV28 to TRBJ2-7, with TRBD2 as a possible D gene (7 bases). Germline V gene lookup returns CDR1 MDHEN and CDR2 SYDVKM. Trimming cost V 2 bases and J 3 bases, with 14 bases left between them. CDR3 length equals 15 residues. The CDR3 nucleotides read TGTGCCAGCAGTTTACGGACAGCGGGGAACTACGAGCAGTACTTC. Translated, it gives CASSLRTAGNYEQYF.

This clonotype was seen many times. The CDR3 DNA is TGCGCCAGCCGTAAAGTTTCGGAGACCCAGTACTTC. Translated, it gives CASRKVSETQYF. J is TRBJ2-5 and V is TRBV5-1; D is uncertain. V was trimmed by 7 bases and J by 5 bases, leaving 12 bases between them. Germline lookup yields CDR1 SGHRS and CDR2 YFSETQ. The length of the CDR3 is 12 residues.

The rearrangement links TRBV9 to TRBJ1-3; maybe TRBD1 (5 bases). There are 15 residues in the CDR3. V was pared by 4 bases and J by 4 bases, with 15 bases between. Germline V gene lookup returns CDR1 SGDLS and CDR2 YYNGEE. The CDR3 coding sequence is TGTGCCAGCAGCCAGGGCGTGTTGACCGGAAACACCATATATTTT. Translating it yields CASSQGVLTGNTIYF.

This clonotype came up many times. The chain joins TRBV28 to TRBJ2-1, with TRBD2 matching over 12 bases. V dropped 5 bases and J dropped 14; count of bases not matched to a gene: 13. This CDR3 has 15 residues. CDR1 is MDHEN, CDR2 SYDVKM, per germline. CDR3 sequence: CASSLPPSSGRAKFF. The CDR3 bases are TGTGCCAGCAGTCTCCCTCCCTCTAGCGGGAGGGCCAAGTTCTTC.

V gene TRBV15 combines with J gene TRBJ1-5; D is uncertain. The CDR3 spans 12 residues. Germline CDR1 is LNHNV and CDR2 is YYDKDF (reference sequence). Trimming took off 6 bases at V and 5 bases at J, with 8 bases between the two ends. CDR3 sequence: CATRLRDQPQHF. The CDR3 region has the DNA TGTGCCACCAGATTAAGGGATCAGCCCCAGCATTTT.

This clonotype ranks as medium-sized. This sequence joins TRBV4-1 and TRBJ1-2, with 7 bases identical to TRBD1. This CDR3 contains 15 residues. CDR1 and CDR2 from the germline V gene are MGHRA and YSYEKL. V was pared by 0 bases and J by 8 bases, with 9 bases of the junction left unmatched. DNA for the CDR3: TGCGCCAGCAGCCAAGAATCGACAGGGCTAGCGGGCTACACCTTC. Translated, it gives CASSQESTGLAGYTF.

This clonotype was detected ten times or more. This chain uses TRBV4-1 with TRBJ2-7; 10 nucleotides line up with TRBD1. CDR1 MGHRA and CDR2 YSYEKL come from the germline V gene. The length of the CDR3 is 14 residues. Trimming at V came to 8 bases and at J to 6 bases, leaving 10 bases not matched to a gene. CDR3 nucleotides: TGCGCCAGCGGGGATCGGACAGGGGGATCCGAGCAGTACTTC. It translates to CASGDRTGGSEQYF.

This clonotype showed up many times. The chain joins TRBV11-2 to TRBJ1-1; D remains unclear. There are 16 residues in the CDR3. Germline CDR1 is SGHAT and CDR2 is FQNNGV. Trimming stripped 0 bases from V and 0 bases from J, with 11 bases between. CDR3 nucleotide sequence: TGTGCCAGCAGCTTAGATCAACGGATCATGAACACTGAAGCTTTCTTT. It yields the protein CASSLDQRIMNTEAFF.